This T cell receptor (beta chain) was identified in a study of radiotherapy plus CTLA-4 blockade in lung cancer. The protocol was immunoSEQ multiplex PCR, while the TCRdb copy is restricted to in-frame clones and leaves out a portion. The sample records more than 25,000 clones, less than 80% being singletons. Each patient with chemo-refractory metastatic non-small-cell lung cancer was treated with focal radiation plus CTLA-4 blockade using ipilimumab. Findings and caveats of the study: Expansion in blood of tumor-derived TCR clones was seen after radiotherapy plus ipilimumab.

With respect to this clone: Its antigen is unknown.

Here the sequenced sample was peripheral blood, taken from a patient treated with radiotherapy plus ipilimumab. The sequence came from a human donor with non-small cell lung cancer who had stable disease on radiotherapy plus ipilimumab.

The CDR3 here is CASSGTSGVPSYNEQFF. As DNA, the CDR3 is TGTGCCAGCAGCGGGACTAGCGGGGTGCCCTCCTACAATGAGCAGTTCTTC. The chain carries TRBV9 and TRBJ2-1, with 12 positions matching TRBD2. The CDR3 contains 17 residues. V gave up 3 bases and J gave up 0 bases; unmatched junction bases: 4. Per the germline V gene, CDR1 is SGDLS and CDR2 is YYNGEE.